This TCR beta chain was found in a study of cytomegalovirus exposure and HLA in healthy donors. Looking at the study overall: HLA-typed donors contributed 65 million to 95 million unique TCRs, which were held in an early data release. Regarding the study as a whole: Later analysis associated a missense DCLRE1C variant with TCR beta V- and J-gene trimming. Upon later analysis, HLA-associated TCR beta chains proved more clonally expanded than other, equally common chains.

V lost 1 base and J lost 3; bases outside the gene matches: 2. CDR1 is LNHDA, CDR2 SQIVND, per germline (reference sequence). The CDR3 length is 14 residues. A multiplex PCR was run with 60 Vbeta primers and 13 Jbeta primers. Clones were sequenced by immunoSEQ multiplex PCR, and TCRdb holds only the in-frame ones, with some missing. The table shows 90,000 to 150,000 clones, with less than 90% occurring only once. To note about this clone: Its specificity is not known.

The chain recombines TRBV19 with TRBJ2-5; 7 nucleotides agree with TRBD2. The clonotype originates from a man in his fifties or sixties in good health and CMV-seronegative. Material: PBMCs. In nucleotides, the CDR3 is TGTGCCAGTAGTATAGGGGGAGGGAAAGAGACCCAGTACTTC. This sequence encodes CASSIGGGKETQYF.